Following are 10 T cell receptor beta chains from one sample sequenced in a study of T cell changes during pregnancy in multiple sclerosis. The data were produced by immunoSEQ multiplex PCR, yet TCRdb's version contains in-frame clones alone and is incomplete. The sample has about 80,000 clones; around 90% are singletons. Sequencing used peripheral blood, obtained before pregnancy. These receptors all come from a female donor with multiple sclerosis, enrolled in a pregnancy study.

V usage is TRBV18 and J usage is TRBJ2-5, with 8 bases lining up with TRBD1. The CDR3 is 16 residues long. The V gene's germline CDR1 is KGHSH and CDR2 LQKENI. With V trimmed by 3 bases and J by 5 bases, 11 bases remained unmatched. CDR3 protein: CASSPEVSGGAETQYF. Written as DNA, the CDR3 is TGTGCCAGCTCACCGGAGGTTTCAGGGGGCGCCGAGACCCAGTACTTC.

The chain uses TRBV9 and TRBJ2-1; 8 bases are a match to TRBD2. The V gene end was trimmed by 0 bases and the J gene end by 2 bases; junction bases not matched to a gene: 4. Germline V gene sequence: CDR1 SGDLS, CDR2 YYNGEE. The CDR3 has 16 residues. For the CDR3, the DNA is TGTGCCAGCAGCGTAGGTCCGGGAGGGCCCTACAATGAGCAGTTCTTC. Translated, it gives CASSVGPGGPYNEQFF.

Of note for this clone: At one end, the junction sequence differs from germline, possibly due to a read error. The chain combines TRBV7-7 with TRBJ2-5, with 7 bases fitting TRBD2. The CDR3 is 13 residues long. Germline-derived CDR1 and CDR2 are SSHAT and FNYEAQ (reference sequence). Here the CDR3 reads CASSFAGVETQYF. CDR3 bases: TGTGCTAGCAGCTTCGCGGGAGTGGAGACCCAGTACTTC. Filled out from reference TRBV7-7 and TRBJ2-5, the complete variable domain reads GAGVSQSPRYKVTKRGQDVTLRCDPISSHATLYWYQQALGQGPEFLTYFNYEAQPDKSGLPSDRFSAERPEGSISTLTIQRTEQRDSAMYRCASSFAGVETQYFGPGTRLLVL.

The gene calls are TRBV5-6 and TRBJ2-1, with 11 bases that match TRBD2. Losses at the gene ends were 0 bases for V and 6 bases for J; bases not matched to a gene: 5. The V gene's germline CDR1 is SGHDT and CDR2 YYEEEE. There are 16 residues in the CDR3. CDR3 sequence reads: CASSLGTSGSSNEQFF. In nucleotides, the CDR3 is TGTGCCAGCAGCTTGGGTACTAGCGGGAGTAGCAATGAGCAGTTCTTC.

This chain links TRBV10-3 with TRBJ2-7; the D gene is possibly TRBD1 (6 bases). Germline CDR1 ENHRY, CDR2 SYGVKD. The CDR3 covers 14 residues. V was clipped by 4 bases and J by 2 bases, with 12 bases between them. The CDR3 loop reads CAISGDRSAYEQYF. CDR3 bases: TGTGCCATCAGTGGAGACAGGTCGGCCTACGAGCAGTACTTC.

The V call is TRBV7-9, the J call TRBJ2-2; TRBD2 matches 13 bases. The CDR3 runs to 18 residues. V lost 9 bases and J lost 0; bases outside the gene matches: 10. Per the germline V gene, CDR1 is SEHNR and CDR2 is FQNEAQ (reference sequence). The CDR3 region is CASPGLAGSVANTGELFF. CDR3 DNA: TGTGCCAGTCCGGGACTAGCGGGATCCGTTGCGAACACCGGGGAGCTGTTTTTT.

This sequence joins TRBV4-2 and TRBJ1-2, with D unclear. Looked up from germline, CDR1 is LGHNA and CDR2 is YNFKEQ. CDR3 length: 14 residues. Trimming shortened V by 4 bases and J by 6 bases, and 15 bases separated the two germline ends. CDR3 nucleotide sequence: TGTGCCAGCAGCCTCCTAGAAATCTCAAATGGCTACACCTTC. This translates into CASSLLEISNGYTF.

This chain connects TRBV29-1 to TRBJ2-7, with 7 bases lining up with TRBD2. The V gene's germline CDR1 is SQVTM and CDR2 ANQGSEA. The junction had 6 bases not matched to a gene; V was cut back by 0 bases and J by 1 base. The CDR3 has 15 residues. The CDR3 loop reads CSVEDDTRESYEQYF. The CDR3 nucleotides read TGCAGCGTTGAAGATGATACGCGGGAGTCCTACGAGCAGTACTTC.

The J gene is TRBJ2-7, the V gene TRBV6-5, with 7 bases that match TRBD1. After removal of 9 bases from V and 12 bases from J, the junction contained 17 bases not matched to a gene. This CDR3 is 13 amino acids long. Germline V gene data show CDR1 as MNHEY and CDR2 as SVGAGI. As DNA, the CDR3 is TGTGCCAGTAAAACTCCCGGGACAGAGATAGGGTACTTC. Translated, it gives CASKTPGTEIGYF.

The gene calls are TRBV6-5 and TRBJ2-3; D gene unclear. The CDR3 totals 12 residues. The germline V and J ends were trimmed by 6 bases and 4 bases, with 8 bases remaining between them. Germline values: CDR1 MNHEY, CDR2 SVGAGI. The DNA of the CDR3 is TGTGCCAGCAGCTCTAGTTCAGATACGCAGTATTTT. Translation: CASSSSSDTQYF.